These 26 T cell receptor beta chains share one sample of origin, sequenced in a study of blood T cell repertoires in COVID-19. Data came from immunoSEQ multiplex PCR; TCRdb stores just in-frame clones and leaves some out. This table holds 250,000 to 300,000 clones, less than 90% found once. Material for sequencing was peripheral blood. All receptors come from a woman aged 25 to 39 with COVID-19, enrolled during active disease.

The chain carries TRBV27 and TRBJ2-5; possible D gene TRBD2, 7 bases. This CDR3 comprises 14 residues. Looked up from germline, CDR1 is MNHEY and CDR2 is SMNVEV (reference sequence). With 8 bases removed from V and 0 bases from J, the gap between germline ends came to 13 bases. The DNA of the CDR3 is TGTGCCAGCTGGGGGGGCCCGAACCAAGAGACCCAGTACTTC. It yields the protein CASWGGPNQETQYF.

V usage is TRBV28 and J usage is TRBJ2-1; TRBD2 matches at 10 bases. V shed 4 bases, J shed 10 bases, and the junction held 10 bases outside the gene matches. This CDR3 is built from 15 residues. The germline gives CDR1 MDHEN, CDR2 SYDVKM. The CDR3 region is CASSYSGGELREQFF. The DNA of the CDR3 is TGTGCCAGCAGTTACAGCGGGGGGGAATTAAGGGAGCAGTTCTTC.

The chain links TRBV5-1 to TRBJ1-2; 8 bases agree with TRBD1. This CDR3 is 13 amino acids long. Germline trimming cut 4 bases from V and 4 bases from J; bases unmatched to any gene: 3. Germline V gene data show CDR1 as SGHRS and CDR2 as YFSETQ. Here the CDR3 DNA reads TGCGCCAGCAGCATAACAGGGGGCTATGGCTACACCTTC. It encodes CASSITGGYGYTF. The full variable domain, in which reference TRBV5-1 and TRBJ1-2 provide the parts outside the CDR3, is KAGVTQTPRYLIKTRGQQVTLSCSPISGHRSVSWYQQTPGQGLQFLFEYFSETQRNKGNFPGRFSGRQFSNSRSEMNVSTLELGDSALYLCASSITGGYGYTFGSGTRLTVV.

The V gene is TRBV9, the J gene TRBJ2-5; 7 bases align to TRBD1. With V trimmed by 5 bases and J by 5 bases, 15 bases remained unmatched. CDR1 is SGDLS and CDR2 is YYNGEE in the germline V gene. The CDR3 consists of 16 residues. The CDR3 loop reads CASRGGGPGAMETQYF. CDR3 in DNA: TGTGCCAGCAGAGGGGGCGGCCCCGGGGCAATGGAGACCCAGTACTTC. Using reference TRBV9 and TRBJ2-5 for the parts outside the CDR3, the full variable domain is DSGVTQTPKHLITATGQRVTLRCSPRSGDLSVYWYQQSLDQGLQFLIQYYNGEERAKGNILERFSAQQFPDLHSELNLSSLELGDSALYFCASRGGGPGAMETQYFGPGTRLLVL.

The V and J genes are TRBV29-1 and TRBJ1-2; the D gene is possibly TRBD1 (6 bases). Trimming took 5 bases from V and 5 from J, leaving 27 bases between them. The germline CDR1 and CDR2 sequences are SQVTM and ANQGSEA. The CDR3 sequence is 17 residues long. CDR3 residues: CSVYQTGTPLEEYGYTF. CDR3 DNA sequence: TGCAGCGTTTACCAAACCGGGACACCCTTAGAGGAATATGGCTACACCTTC.

The chain joins TRBV7-6 to TRBJ1-2; 9 positions match TRBD1. With 1 base clipped from V and 2 bases from J, the junction kept 11 bases outside the gene matches. CDR3 length: 18 residues. Germline values: CDR1 SGHVS, CDR2 FNYEAQ. CDR3 protein: CASSLVGQGLGWNYGYTF. The CDR3 DNA follows: TGTGCCAGCAGCTTAGTTGGACAGGGGTTAGGGTGGAACTATGGCTACACCTTC.

The rearrangement links TRBV27 to TRBJ1-2, with TRBD1 matching over 7 bases. Germline trimming cut 4 bases from V and 3 bases from J; bases unmatched to any gene: 5. Per the germline V gene, CDR1 is MNHEY and CDR2 is SMNVEV (reference sequence). The CDR3 has 14 amino acids. The CDR3 DNA reads TGTGCCAGCAGTTACCAGGGGGGCGACTATGGCTACACCTTC. Protein sequence: CASSYQGGDYGYTF.

In its sample, this clone was seen once. CDR3 loop: CASSLGQVDGYTF. CDR3 nucleotide sequence: TGTGCCAGCTCACTAGGACAGGTAGATGGCTACACCTTC. This chain joins TRBV18 and TRBJ1-2; 7 bases line up with TRBD1. CDR3 length equals 13 residues. Trimming removed 4 bases from V and 6 bases from J; junction bases left unmatched: 5. The germline CDR1 and CDR2 sequences are KGHSH and LQKENI.

The rearrangement uses TRBV6-1 and TRBJ2-7; 14 bases align to TRBD2. Germline assignment: CDR1 MNHNS and CDR2 SASEGT. Germline trimming cut 3 bases from V and 0 bases from J; bases unmatched to any gene: 10. The length of the CDR3 is 19 residues. CDR3 loop: CASSDRTSGGFSLSYEQYF. The CDR3 DNA reads TGTGCCAGCAGTGACCGGACTAGCGGGGGGTTCTCCCTCTCCTACGAGCAGTACTTC.

The rearrangement uses TRBV5-4 and TRBJ1-2; unclear D gene. In germline, CDR1 is SGHNT, CDR2 YYREEE (reference sequence). The ends were cut back, 2 bases at V and 6 bases at J, with 8 bases in the middle. There are 12 residues in the CDR3. DNA for the CDR3: TGTGCCAGCAGCTTTGTCGGGAATGGCTACACCTTC. This gives the protein CASSFVGNGYTF.

The genes are TRBV21-1 and TRBJ1-4; the table assigns TRBD1, which was not confirmed against the DNA. TRBV21-1 counts as a pseudogene. CDR3 size: 16 residues. The CDR3 DNA reads TGTGCCAGCAGCAAAGGTACAGGGGTAACTAATGAAAAACTGTTTTTT. Translated, it gives CASSKGTGVTNEKLFF.

The CDR3 DNA is TGCGCCAGCAGGGGACAGGCGGTAGGTAAGGGATTCGAGCAGTACTTC. This gives the protein CASRGQAVGKGFEQYF. The rearrangement uses TRBV4-1 and TRBJ2-7; 8 positions match TRBD1. Germline V gene lookup returns CDR1 MGHRA and CDR2 YSYEKL. The CDR3 runs to 16 residues. The junction had 16 bases not matched to a gene; V was cut back by 6 bases and J by 6 bases.

Notes on this clone: The limits of the CDR3 on the DNA are not certain, so only TCRdb's listed CDR3 is given. The chain combines TRBV5-4 with TRBJ2-1; the table's D call, TRBD2, was not checked against the DNA. The CDR3 is 14 residues long, ends included. Germline CDR1 reads SGHNT; CDR2 reads YYREEE (reference sequence). The CDR3 loop is CASSLVGSGAWEFF.

The V and J genes are TRBV5-1 and TRBJ1-6; D may be TRBD1 (5 bases). CDR1 is SGHRS and CDR2 is YFSETQ in the germline V gene. The CDR3 is 16 amino acids. V lost 3 bases to trimming and J lost 6 bases, with 16 bases between them. CDR3 sequence: CASSSAPQQGNSPLHF. DNA for the CDR3: TGCGCCAGCAGCTCCGCACCACAGCAGGGTAATTCACCCCTCCACTTT.

This clone was observed a handful of times. This chain uses TRBV27 with TRBJ2-7; possible D gene TRBD1, 6 bases. This CDR3 has 12 residues. Germline V gene lookup returns CDR1 MNHEY and CDR2 SMNVEV (reference sequence). The CDR3 bases are TGTGCGACCCGACAGGCCTCCTACGAGCAGTACTTC. This gives the protein CATRQASYEQYF.

This clone was observed a single time. V gene TRBV30 combines with J gene TRBJ1-6; 8 bases fit TRBD1. Germline values: CDR1 GTSNPN, CDR2 SVGIG (reference sequence). Trimming at V came to 4 bases and at J to 0 bases, leaving 11 bases not matched to a gene. The CDR3 covers 18 residues. The CDR3 here is CAWTHRDRRSSYNSPLHF. CDR3 nucleotide sequence: TGTGCCTGGACCCACCGGGACAGGCGAAGCTCCTATAATTCACCCCTCCACTTT.

The chain uses TRBV10-1 and TRBJ2-1; the match to TRBD2 covers 11 bases. The CDR3 spans 16 residues. The trim removed 5 bases at V and 4 bases at J, leaving 7 bases unmatched. Germline assignment: CDR1 WNHNN and CDR2 SYGVQD (reference sequence). CDR3 coding DNA: TGCGCCAGCAGTTCCTACCTAGCGGGGGGATACAATGAGCAGTTCTTC. It translates to CASSSYLAGGYNEQFF.

The chain is built from TRBV6-2 or TRBV6-3 and TRBJ2-3, with D possibly matching TRBD1 (5 bases). The CDR3 totals 15 residues. CDR1 is MNHEY and CDR2 is SVGEGT in the germline V gene. V was clipped by 6 bases and J by 2 bases, with 15 bases between them. Here the CDR3 DNA reads TGTGCCAGCAGCCCTAAATGGGGCCACACAGATACGCAGTATTTT. Its translation: CASSPKWGHTDTQYF.

V usage is TRBV7-8 and J usage is TRBJ2-5, with D tentatively TRBD1 (5 bases). Germline CDR1 and CDR2: SGHVS and FQNEAQ. V lost 6 bases and J lost 3, with 11 bases in between. This CDR3 is built from 13 residues. The CDR3 DNA reads TGTGCCAGCAGGGGGCGCCTGGAAGAGACCCAGTACTTC. Translation: CASRGRLEETQYF.

V and J are TRBV5-1 and TRBJ2-5, with TRBD1 as a possible D gene (6 bases). Germline V gene data show CDR1 as SGHRS and CDR2 as YFSETQ. The CDR3 is 16 amino acids. V was clipped by 3 bases and J by 1 base, with 16 bases between them. In DNA form, the CDR3 reads TGCGCCAGCAGCTCTAGACAGGCACGTGGCCAAGAGACCCAGTACTTC. It encodes CASSSRQARGQETQYF. Full variable domain (outside the CDR3, taken from reference TRBV5-1 and TRBJ2-5): KAGVTQTPRYLIKTRGQQVTLSCSPISGHRSVSWYQQTPGQGLQFLFEYFSETQRNKGNFPGRFSGRQFSNSRSEMNVSTLELGDSALYLCASSSRQARGQETQYFGPGTRLLVL.

The rearrangement links TRBV15 to TRBJ1-5, with D hard to call. The CDR3 spans 12 residues. Germline CDR1 reads LNHNV; CDR2 reads YYDKDF (reference sequence). Trimming shortened V by 4 bases and J by 15 bases, and 16 bases separated the two germline ends. The CDR3 region has the DNA TGTGCCACCAGCACCGCCTATGAGGGTCGGCATTTT. Protein: CATSTAYEGRHF.

The chain couples TRBV6-6 to TRBJ2-2, with D possibly TRBD1 on 6 matching bases. The V gene's germline CDR1 is MNHNY and CDR2 SVGAGI (reference sequence). The V gene lost 0 bases and the J gene lost 1 base, with 9 bases spanning the gap. This CDR3 is 16 amino acids long. DNA of the CDR3: TGTGCCAGCAGTTACTCGGGGGCAGGGAACACCGGGGAGCTGTTTTTT. Amino acid sequence: CASSYSGAGNTGELFF.

CDR3 DNA: TGTGCCAGCAGCGCAGGGACTAGCACAGATACGCAGTATTTT. It translates to CASSAGTSTDTQYF. The rearrangement joins TRBV2 to TRBJ2-3, with D maybe TRBD2 (6 bases). The CDR3 runs to 14 residues. Trimming shortened V by 6 bases and J by 0 bases, and 10 bases separated the two germline ends. The germline V gene has CDR1 SNHLY and CDR2 FYNNEI.

This chain joins TRBV7-9 and TRBJ1-5; 7 bases fit TRBD1. The CDR3 spans 16 residues. Germline CDR1 is SEHNR and CDR2 is FQNEAQ (reference sequence). V shed 1 base, J shed 2 bases, and the junction held 5 bases outside the gene matches. CDR3 loop: CASSLDRGIGNQPQHF. The CDR3 bases are TGTGCCAGCAGCTTAGACAGGGGTATCGGCAATCAGCCCCAGCATTTT.

This clone has only one observation. This rearrangement joins TRBV4-2 to TRBJ1-1; weak D call: TRBD1 (5 bases). This CDR3 has 16 amino acids. V was pared by 2 bases and J by 0 bases, with 13 bases between. CDR1 is LGHNA, CDR2 YNFKEQ, per germline. CDR3 in amino acids: CASSQPFQGMNTEAFF. DNA for the CDR3: TGTGCCAGCAGCCAACCTTTTCAGGGCATGAACACTGAAGCTTTCTTT.

The genes are TRBV19 and TRBJ2-7; D not certain. CDR3 length equals 14 residues. Trimming cost V 5 bases and J 5 bases, with 16 bases left between them. The V gene's germline CDR1 is LNHDA and CDR2 SQIVND (reference sequence). The CDR3 here is CASSVRYAANEQYF. The CDR3 DNA reads as TGTGCCAGTAGTGTTCGATATGCGGCCAACGAGCAGTACTTC. Full variable domain (outside the CDR3, taken from reference TRBV19 and TRBJ2-7): DGGITQSPKYLFRKEGQNVTLSCEQNLNHDAMYWYRQDPGQGLRLIYYSQIVNDFQKGDIAEGYSVSREKKESFPLTVTSAQKNPTAFYLCASSVRYAANEQYFGPGTRLTVT.